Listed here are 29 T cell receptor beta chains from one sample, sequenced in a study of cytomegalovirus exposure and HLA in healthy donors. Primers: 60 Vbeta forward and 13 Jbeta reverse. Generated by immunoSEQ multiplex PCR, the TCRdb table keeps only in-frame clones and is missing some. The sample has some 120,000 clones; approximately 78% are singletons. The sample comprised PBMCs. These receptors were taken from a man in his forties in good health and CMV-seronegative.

The CDR3 nucleotides are TGTGCCAGCTGGAGCTCTGGAAACACCATATATTTT. Translating it yields CASWSSGNTIYF. The chain recombines TRBV10-3 with TRBJ1-3; D call uncertain. V lost 10 bases and J lost 0, with 7 bases in between. This CDR3 has 12 amino acids. Germline V gene data show CDR1 as ENHRY and CDR2 as SYGVKD.

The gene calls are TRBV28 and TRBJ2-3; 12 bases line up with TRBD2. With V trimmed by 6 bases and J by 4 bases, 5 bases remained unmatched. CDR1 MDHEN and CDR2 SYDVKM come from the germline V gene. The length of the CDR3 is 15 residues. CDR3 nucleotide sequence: TGTGCCAGCAGCCCTACTAGCGGGAGGTCAGATACGCAGTATTTT. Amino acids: CASSPTSGRSDTQYF. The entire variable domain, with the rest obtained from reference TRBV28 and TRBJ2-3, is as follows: DVKVTQSSRYLVKRTGEKVFLECVQDMDHENMFWYRQDPGLGLRLIYFSYDVKMKEKGDIPEGYSVSREKKERFSLILESASTNQTSMYLCASSPTSGRSDTQYFGPGTRLTVL.

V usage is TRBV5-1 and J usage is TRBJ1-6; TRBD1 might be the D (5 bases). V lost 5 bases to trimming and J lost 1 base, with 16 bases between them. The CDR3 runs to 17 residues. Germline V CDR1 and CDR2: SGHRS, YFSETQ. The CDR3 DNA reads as TGCGCCAGCAGTCCCCGTTGGGACTTATCCTATAATTCACCCCTCCACTTT. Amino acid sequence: CASSPRWDLSYNSPLHF.

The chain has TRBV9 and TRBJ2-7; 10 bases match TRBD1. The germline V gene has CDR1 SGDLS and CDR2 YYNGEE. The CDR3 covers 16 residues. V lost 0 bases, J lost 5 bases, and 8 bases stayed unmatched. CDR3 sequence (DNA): TGTGCCAGCAGCGTAGTAGCTGGGACAGGGGTAGACGAGCAGTACTTC. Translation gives CASSVVAGTGVDEQYF. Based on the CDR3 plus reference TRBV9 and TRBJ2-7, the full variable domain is DSGVTQTPKHLITATGQRVTLRCSPRSGDLSVYWYQQSLDQGLQFLIQYYNGEERAKGNILERFSAQQFPDLHSELNLSSLELGDSALYFCASSVVAGTGVDEQYFGPGTRLTVT.

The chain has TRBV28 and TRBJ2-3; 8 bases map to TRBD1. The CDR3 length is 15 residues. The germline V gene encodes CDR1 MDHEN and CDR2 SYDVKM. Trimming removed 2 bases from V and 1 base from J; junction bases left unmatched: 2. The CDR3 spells CASSLQGAGTDTQYF. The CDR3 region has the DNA TGTGCCAGCAGTTTACAGGGGGCAGGCACAGATACGCAGTATTTT.

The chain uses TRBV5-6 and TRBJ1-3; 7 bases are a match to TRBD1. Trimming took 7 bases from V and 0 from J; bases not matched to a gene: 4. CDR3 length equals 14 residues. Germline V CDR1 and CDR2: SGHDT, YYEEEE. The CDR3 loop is CASRGQHSGNTIYF. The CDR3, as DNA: TGTGCCAGCCGGGGACAGCACTCTGGAAACACCATATATTTT. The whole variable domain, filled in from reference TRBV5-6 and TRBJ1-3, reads DAGVTQSPTHLIKTRGQQVTLRCSPKSGHDTVSWYQQALGQGPQFIFQYYEEEERQRGNFPDRFSGHQFPNYSSELNVNALLLGDSALYLCASRGQHSGNTIYFGEGSWLTVV.

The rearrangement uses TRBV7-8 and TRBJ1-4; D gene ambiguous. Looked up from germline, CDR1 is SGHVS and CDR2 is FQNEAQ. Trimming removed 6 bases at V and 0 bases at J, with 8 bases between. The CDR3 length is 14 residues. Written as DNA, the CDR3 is TGTGCCAGCAGGTCTATTGCAACTAATGAAAAACTGTTTTTT. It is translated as CASRSIATNEKLFF.

CDR3 DNA sequence: TGTGCCAGCAGCTTAGGGGTCTTAAGACAGGGAGGTGAAAAACTGTTTTTT. Protein: CASSLGVLRQGGEKLFF. The V call is TRBV11-2, the J call TRBJ1-4, with 7 bases identical to TRBD1. This CDR3 contains 17 residues. Germline loops: CDR1 SGHAT, CDR2 FQNNGV. Trimming cost V 1 base and J 7 bases; bases outside gene matches: 12.

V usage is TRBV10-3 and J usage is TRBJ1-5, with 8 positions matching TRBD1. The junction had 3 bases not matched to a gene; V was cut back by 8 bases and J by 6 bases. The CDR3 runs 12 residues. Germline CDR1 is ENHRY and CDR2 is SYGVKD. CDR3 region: CAIGQGIQPQHF. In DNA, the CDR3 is TGTGCCATCGGACAGGGAATTCAGCCCCAGCATTTT.

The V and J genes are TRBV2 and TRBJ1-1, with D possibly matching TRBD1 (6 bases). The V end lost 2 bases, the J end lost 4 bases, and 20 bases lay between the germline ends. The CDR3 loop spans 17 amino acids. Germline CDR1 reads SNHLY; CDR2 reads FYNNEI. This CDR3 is CASSEQSAGTMITEAFF. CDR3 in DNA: TGTGCCAGCAGTGAACAGAGTGCCGGGACAATGATCACTGAAGCTTTCTTT.

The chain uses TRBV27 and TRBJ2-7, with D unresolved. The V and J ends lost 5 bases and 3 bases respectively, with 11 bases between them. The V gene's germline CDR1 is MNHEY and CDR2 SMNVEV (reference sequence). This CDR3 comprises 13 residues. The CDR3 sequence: CASSLRLDYEQYF. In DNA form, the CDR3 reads TGTGCCAGCAGTCTTAGACTTGACTACGAGCAGTACTTC.

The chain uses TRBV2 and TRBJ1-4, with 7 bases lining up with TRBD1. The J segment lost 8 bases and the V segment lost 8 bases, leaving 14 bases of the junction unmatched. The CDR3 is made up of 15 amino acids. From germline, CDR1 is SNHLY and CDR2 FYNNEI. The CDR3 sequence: CASGHALGGQEKLFF. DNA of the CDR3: TGTGCCAGCGGCCATGCTTTAGGGGGCCAGGAAAAACTGTTTTTT.

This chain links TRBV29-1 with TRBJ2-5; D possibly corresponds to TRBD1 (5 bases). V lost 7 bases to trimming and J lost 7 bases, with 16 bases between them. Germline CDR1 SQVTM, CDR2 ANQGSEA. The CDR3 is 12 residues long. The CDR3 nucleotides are TGCAGCGGCAGTTCCCACCAGGGGACCCAGTACTTC. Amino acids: CSGSSHQGTQYF.

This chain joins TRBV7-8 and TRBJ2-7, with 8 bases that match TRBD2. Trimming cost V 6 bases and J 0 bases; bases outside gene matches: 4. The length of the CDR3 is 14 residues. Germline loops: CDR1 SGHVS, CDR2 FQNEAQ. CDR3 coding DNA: TGTGCCAGCAGTACTAGCGGCAGCTCCTACGAGCAGTACTTC. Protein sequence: CASSTSGSSYEQYF.

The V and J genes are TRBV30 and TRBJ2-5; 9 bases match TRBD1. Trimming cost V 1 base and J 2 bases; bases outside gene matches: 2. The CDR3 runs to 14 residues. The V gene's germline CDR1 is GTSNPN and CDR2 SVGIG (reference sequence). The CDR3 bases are TGTGCCTGGAGTGGCGGGACAGGGCAAGAGACCCAGTACTTC. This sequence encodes CAWSGGTGQETQYF.

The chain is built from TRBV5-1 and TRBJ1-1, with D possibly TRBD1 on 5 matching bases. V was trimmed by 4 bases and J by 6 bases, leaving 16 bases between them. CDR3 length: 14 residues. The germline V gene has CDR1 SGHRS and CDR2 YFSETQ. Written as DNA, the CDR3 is TGCGCCAGCAGCCCCGCCCGGGGGTTGTCTGAAGCTTTCTTT. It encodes CASSPARGLSEAFF.

For the CDR3, the DNA is TGTGCCAGCAGCCATAGCGGGGGTCTATCGATTAGCTCCTACAATGAGCAGTTCTTC. Translation gives CASSHSGGLSISSYNEQFF. V usage is TRBV11-3 and J usage is TRBJ2-1, with 9 nucleotides matching TRBD2. Looked up from germline, CDR1 is SGHNT and CDR2 is YENEEA. V shed 5 bases, J shed 0 bases, and the junction held 14 bases outside the gene matches. This CDR3 is 19 amino acids long.

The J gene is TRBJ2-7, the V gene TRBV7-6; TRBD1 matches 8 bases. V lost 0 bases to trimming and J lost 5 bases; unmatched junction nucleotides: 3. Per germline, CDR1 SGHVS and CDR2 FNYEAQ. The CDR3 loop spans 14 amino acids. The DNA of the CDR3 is TGTGCCAGCAGCTTAGCACAGGGGGTCAACGAGCAGTACTTC. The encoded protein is CASSLAQGVNEQYF.

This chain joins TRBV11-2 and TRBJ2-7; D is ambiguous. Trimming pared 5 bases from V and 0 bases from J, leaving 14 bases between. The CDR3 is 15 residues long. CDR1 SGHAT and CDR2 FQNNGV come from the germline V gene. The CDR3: CASSARLVGSYEQYF. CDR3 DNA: TGTGCCAGCAGCGCCCGACTGGTTGGCTCCTACGAGCAGTACTTC.

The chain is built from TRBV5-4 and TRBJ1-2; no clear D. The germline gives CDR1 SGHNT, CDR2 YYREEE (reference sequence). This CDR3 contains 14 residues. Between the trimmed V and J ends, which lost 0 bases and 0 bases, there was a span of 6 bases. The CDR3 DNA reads TGTGCCAGCAGCTTGGAGCTTTCTAACTATGGCTACACCTTC. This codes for CASSLELSNYGYTF.

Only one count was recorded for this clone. CDR3 nucleotide sequence: TGTGCCAGCAGCTTGAAGGCGGGAGGAAGCTCCTACAATGAGCAGTTCTTC. It translates to CASSLKAGGSSYNEQFF. The chain recombines TRBV7-6 with TRBJ2-1; 8 bases agree with TRBD2. The CDR3 runs 17 residues. The J segment lost 0 bases and the V segment lost 3 bases, leaving 7 bases of the junction unmatched. The germline V gene encodes CDR1 SGHVS and CDR2 FNYEAQ.

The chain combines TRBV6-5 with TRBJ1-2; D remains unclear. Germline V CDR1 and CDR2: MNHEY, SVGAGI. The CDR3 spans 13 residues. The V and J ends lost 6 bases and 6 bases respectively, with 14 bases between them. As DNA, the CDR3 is TGTGCCAGCAGACCCGGTGGGGAGGATGGCTACACCTTC. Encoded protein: CASRPGGEDGYTF.

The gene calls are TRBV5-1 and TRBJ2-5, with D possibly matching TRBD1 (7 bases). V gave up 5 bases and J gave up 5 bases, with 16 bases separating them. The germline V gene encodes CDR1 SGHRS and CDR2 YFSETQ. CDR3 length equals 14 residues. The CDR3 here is CASSRTGREETQYF. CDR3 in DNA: TGCGCCAGCAGTCGGACAGGACGGGAGGAGACCCAGTACTTC.

The chain's CDR3 is CASSFQGLGAFF. The DNA for the CDR3 is TGCGCCAGCAGCTTTCAGGGGCTCGGAGCTTTCTTT. This chain connects TRBV5-1 to TRBJ1-1, with D possibly TRBD1 on 6 matching bases. The germline gives CDR1 SGHRS, CDR2 YFSETQ. This CDR3 region has 12 residues. With 2 bases removed from V and 10 bases from J, the gap between germline ends came to 12 bases.

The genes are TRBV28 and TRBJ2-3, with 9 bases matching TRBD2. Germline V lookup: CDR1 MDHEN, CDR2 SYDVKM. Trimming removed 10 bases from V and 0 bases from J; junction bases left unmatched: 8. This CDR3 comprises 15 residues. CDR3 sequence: CATSLAGASTDTQYF. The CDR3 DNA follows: TGTGCCACTTCTTTAGCGGGAGCTAGCACAGATACGCAGTATTTT.

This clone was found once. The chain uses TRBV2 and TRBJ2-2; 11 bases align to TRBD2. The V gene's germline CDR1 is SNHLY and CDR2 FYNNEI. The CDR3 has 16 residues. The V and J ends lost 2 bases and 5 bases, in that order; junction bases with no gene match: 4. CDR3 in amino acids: CASSESSGGRTGELFF. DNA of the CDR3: TGTGCCAGCAGTGAATCTAGCGGGGGGAGGACCGGGGAGCTGTTTTTT.

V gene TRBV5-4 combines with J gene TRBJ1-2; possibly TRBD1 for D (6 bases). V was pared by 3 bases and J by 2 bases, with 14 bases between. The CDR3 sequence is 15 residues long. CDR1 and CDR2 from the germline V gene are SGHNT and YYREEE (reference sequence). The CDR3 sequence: CASSSGQIKNYGYTF. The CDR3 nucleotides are TGTGCCAGCAGCTCCGGACAGATAAAAAACTATGGCTACACCTTC.

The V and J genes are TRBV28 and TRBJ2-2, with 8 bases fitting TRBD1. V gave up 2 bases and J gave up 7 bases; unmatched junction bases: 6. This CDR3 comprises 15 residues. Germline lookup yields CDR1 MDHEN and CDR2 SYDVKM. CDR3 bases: TGTGCCAGCAGTTTACTGGACAGGGCTATCGGGGAGCTGTTTTTT. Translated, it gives CASSLLDRAIGELFF.

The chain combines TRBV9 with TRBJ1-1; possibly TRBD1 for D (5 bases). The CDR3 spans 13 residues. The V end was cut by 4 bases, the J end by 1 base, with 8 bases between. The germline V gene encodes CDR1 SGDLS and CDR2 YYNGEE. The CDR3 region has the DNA TGTGCCAGCAGCATCGACAGGAACACTGAAGCTTTCTTT. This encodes CASSIDRNTEAFF.